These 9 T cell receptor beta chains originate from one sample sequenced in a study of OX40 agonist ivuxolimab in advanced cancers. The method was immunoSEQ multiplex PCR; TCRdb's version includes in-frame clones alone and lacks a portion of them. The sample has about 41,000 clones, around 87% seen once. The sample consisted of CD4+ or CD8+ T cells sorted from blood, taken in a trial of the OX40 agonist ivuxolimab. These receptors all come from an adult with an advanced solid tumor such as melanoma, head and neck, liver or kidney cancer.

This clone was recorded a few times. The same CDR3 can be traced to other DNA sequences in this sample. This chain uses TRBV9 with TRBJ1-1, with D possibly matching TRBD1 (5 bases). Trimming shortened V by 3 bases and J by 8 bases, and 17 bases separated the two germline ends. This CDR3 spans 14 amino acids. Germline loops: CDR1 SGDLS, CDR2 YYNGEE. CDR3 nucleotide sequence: TGTGCCAGCAGCGCCGGGGAGGTGGGGGGGGAAGCTTTCTTT. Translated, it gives CASSAGEVGGEAFF.

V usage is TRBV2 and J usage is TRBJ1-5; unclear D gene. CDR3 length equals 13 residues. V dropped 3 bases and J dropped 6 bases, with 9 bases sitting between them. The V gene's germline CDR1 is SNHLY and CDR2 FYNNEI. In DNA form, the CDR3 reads TGTGCCAGCAGTGAGCAGGCGGGTCAGCCCCAGCATTTT. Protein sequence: CASSEQAGQPQHF.

CDR3 loop: CASRTGGGNSPLHF. The CDR3 DNA sequence: TGTGCCAGCCGGACAGGGGGCGGTAATTCACCCCTCCACTTT. The chain links TRBV2 to TRBJ1-6; 11 bases align to TRBD1. Germline V gene lookup returns CDR1 SNHLY and CDR2 FYNNEI. With V trimmed by 8 bases and J by 6 bases, 3 bases remained unmatched. The CDR3 extends over 14 amino acids.

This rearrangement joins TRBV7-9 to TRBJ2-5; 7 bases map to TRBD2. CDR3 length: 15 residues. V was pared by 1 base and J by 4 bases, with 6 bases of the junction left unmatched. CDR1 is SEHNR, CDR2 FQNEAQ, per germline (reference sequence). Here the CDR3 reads CASSLVPGGGETQYF. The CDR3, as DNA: TGTGCCAGCAGCTTAGTCCCGGGAGGCGGAGAGACCCAGTACTTC.

CDR3 amino acids: CASSNSPEAFF. The CDR3 coding sequence is TGTGCCAGCAGCAACTCGCCTGAAGCTTTCTTT. V usage is TRBV13 and J usage is TRBJ1-1; D is unclear. The CDR3 covers 11 residues. V lost 5 bases, J lost 6 bases, and 7 bases lay in between. Looked up from germline, CDR1 is PRHDT and CDR2 is FYEKMQ (reference sequence).

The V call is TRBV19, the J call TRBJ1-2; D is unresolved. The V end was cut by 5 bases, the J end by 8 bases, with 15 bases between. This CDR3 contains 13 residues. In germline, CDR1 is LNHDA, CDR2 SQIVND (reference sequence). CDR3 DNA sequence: TGTGCCAGTAGTCCGTCCGGGGTAGGAGGCTACACCTTC. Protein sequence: CASSPSGVGGYTF.

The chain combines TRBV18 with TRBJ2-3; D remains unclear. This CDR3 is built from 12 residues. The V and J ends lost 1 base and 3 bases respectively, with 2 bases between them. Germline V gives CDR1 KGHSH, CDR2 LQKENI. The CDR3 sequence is CASSPQTDTQYF. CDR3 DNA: TGTGCCAGCTCACCACAGACAGATACGCAGTATTTT.

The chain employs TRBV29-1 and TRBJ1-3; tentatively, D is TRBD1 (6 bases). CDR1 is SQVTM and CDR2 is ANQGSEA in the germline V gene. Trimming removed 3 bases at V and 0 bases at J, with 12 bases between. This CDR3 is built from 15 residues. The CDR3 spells CSVDDGQFSGNTIYF. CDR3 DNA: TGCAGCGTTGATGACGGACAGTTCTCTGGAAACACCATATATTTT. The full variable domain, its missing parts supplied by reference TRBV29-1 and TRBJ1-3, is SAVISQKPSRDICQRGTSLTIQCQVDSQVTMMFWYRQQPGQSLTLIATANQGSEATYESGFVIDKFPISRPNLTFSTLTVSNMSPEDSSIYLCSVDDGQFSGNTIYFGEGSWLTVV.

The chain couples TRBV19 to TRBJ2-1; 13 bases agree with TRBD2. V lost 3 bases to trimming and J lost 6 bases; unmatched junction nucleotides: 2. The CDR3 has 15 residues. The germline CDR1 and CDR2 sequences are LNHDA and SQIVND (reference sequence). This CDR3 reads CASSMGLAGSNEQFF. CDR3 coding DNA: TGTGCCAGTAGTATGGGACTAGCGGGGTCCAATGAGCAGTTCTTC.